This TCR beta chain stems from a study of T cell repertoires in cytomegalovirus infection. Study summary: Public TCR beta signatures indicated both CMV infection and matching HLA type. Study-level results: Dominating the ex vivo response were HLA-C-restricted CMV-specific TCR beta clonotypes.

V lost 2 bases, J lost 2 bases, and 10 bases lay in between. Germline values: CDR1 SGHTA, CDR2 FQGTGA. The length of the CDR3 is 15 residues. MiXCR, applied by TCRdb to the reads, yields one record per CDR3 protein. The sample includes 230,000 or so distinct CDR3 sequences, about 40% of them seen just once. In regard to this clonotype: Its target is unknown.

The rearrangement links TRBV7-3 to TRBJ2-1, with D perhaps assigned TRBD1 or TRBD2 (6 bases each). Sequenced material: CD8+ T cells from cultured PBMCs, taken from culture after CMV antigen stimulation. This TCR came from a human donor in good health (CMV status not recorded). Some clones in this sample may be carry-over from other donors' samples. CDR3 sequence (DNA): TGTGCCAGCAGCTTATTGGGGGGCCCCTACAATGAGCAGTTCTTC. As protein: CASSLLGGPYNEQFF. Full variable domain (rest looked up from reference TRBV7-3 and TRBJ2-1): GAGVSQTPSNKVTEKGKYVELRCDPISGHTALYWYRQSLGQGPEFLIYFQGTGAADDSGLPNDRFFAVRPEGSVSTLKIQRTERGDSAVYLCASSLLGGPYNEQFFGPGTRLTVL.